This note documents a single T cell receptor (beta chain) sequence. Its antigen is unidentified. The record originates from a study of response to subunit inactivated influenza vaccine. General study findings and limits: Authors proposed each seasonal influenza vaccination draws in few new T cells.

TCRdb re-derived calls from the RT-PCR reads in MiXCR, one entry per CDR3 protein. The sample has 450,000 to 600,000 distinct CDR3 sequences; more than 15% are singletons. This CDR3 is built from 15 residues. Germline V gene sequence: CDR1 ENHRY, CDR2 SYGVKD. The V and J ends lost 6 bases and 2 bases respectively, with 14 bases between them. The TCR comes from a man aged 50-75 years who received an inactivated influenza vaccine. V is TRBV10-3 and J is TRBJ1-5; D unclear. Sequences were derived from CD4+ T cells sorted from PBMCs, sampled less than 30 months after vaccination. The CDR3 is CAIRPGLEGNQPQHF. The CDR3 nucleotides read TGTGCCATCAGGCCAGGACTTGAGGGCAATCAGCCCCAGCATTTT.